This T cell receptor beta chain was sequenced for a study of T cell responses to AZD1222 COVID-19 vaccine. Only in-frame clones appear in the TCRdb table, and some are missing; sequencing was by immunoSEQ multiplex PCR. The sample holds about 160,000 clones; roughly 94% are singletons and the top ten take 1.3%. CDR3 length: 15 residues. V lost 0 bases and J lost 6; bases outside the gene matches: 4. Per germline, CDR1 MNHEY and CDR2 SMNVEV (reference sequence). The clonotype originates from an adult in good health. The sample here was peripheral blood, taken on day 0 of AZD1222 vaccination. The chain combines TRBV27 with TRBJ1-2; 10 positions match TRBD1. The CDR3 protein is CASSLSGQGLHGYTF. The CDR3 nucleotides are TGTGCCAGCAGTTTATCGGGACAGGGGTTGCATGGCTACACCTTC.